The rows below give T cell receptor beta chains drawn from one sample of a study of PD-1 blockade in classical Hodgkin lymphoma. The repertoire was sequenced with immunoSEQ multiplex PCR; TCRdb's copy has only in-frame clones and lacks some. The sample lists approximately 9,000 clones, around nine tenths occurring once. The sample consisted of peripheral blood mononuclear cells (PBMCs), taken before the fourth cycle of nivolumab. These receptors were taken from a human donor with classical Hodgkin lymphoma. The CDR3 runs from the conserved cysteine through the conserved F or W. A D gene is named only where the DNA matches it firmly. Only some rows state a clone size, as once, few, many or a class for expanded clones.

J | V | size | D | CDR3 | DNA
TRBJ2-5 | TRBV18 | NA | TRBD1 | CASSRTGWWETQYF | TGTGCCAGCTCTCGGACAGGGTGGTGGGAGACCCAGTACTTC
TRBJ2-1 | TRBV27 | NA | NA | CASSLFSGAYNEQFF | TGTGCCAGCAGTTTATTCTCGGGGGCCTACAATGAGCAGTTCTTC
TRBJ2-5 | TRBV5-5 | NA | TRBD1 | CASSLPGTGNRETQYF | TGTGCCAGCAGCTTACCCGGGACAGGGAATAGGGAGACCCAGTACTTC
TRBJ1-6 | TRBV4-3 | once | NA | CASSQEDSYSPLHF | TGCGCCAGCAGCCAAGAAGACTCATATTCACCCCTCCACTTT
TRBJ1-6 | TRBV4-1 | NA | TRBD1 | CASSQSAGTGLRRGYNSPLHF | TGCGCCAGCAGCCAATCCGCCGGGACAGGGTTAAGGAGGGGATATAATTCACCCCTCCACTTT
TRBJ1-2 | TRBV14 | NA | NA | CASSPWGRNGYTF | TGTGCCAGCAGCCCTTGGGGCAGGAATGGCTACACCTTC
TRBJ2-5 | TRBV7-9 | NA | TRBD2 | CASSPRLGGGTETQYF | TGTGCCAGCAGCCCTCGACTAGGCGGGGGTACGGAGACCCAGTACTTC
TRBJ2-1 | TRBV19 | NA | NA | CASSRGSSYNEQFF | TGTGCCAGTAGCCGGGGGAGCTCCTACAATGAGCAGTTCTTC
TRBJ2-1 | TRBV25-1 | once | TRBD2 | CASSDRTSVLDEQFF | TGTGCCAGCAGTGACCGGACTAGCGTCTTGGATGAGCAGTTCTTC
TRBJ2-3 | TRBV5-1 | NA | NA | CASSLAGTNVGTDTQYF | TGCGCCAGCAGCTTGGCCGGGACCAACGTGGGCACAGATACGCAGTATTTT
TRBJ1-1 | TRBV4-3 | NA | NA | CASSQDVGSGFEAFF | TGCGCCAGCAGCCAAGATGTCGGGTCAGGGTTTGAAGCTTTCTTT
TRBJ1-3 | TRBV19 | few | NA | CASALGTSGNTIYF | TGTGCCAGCGCTTTGGGGACCTCTGGAAACACCATATATTTT
TRBJ2-1 | TRBV2 | NA | NA | CASSGRSKGVVNEQFF | TGTGCCAGCAGTGGAAGGTCCAAAGGGGTCGTAAATGAGCAGTTCTTC
TRBJ2-5 | TRBV2 | once | TRBD2 | CASSDPRGSTRRTQYF | TGTGCCAGCAGTGACCCGCGGGGGTCGACCCGCAGGACCCAGTACTTC
TRBJ2-7 | TRBV7-8 | NA | NA | CASSSKVSYEQYF | TGTGCCAGCAGCTCAAAAGTTTCCTACGAGCAGTACTTC
TRBJ1-1 | TRBV28 | NA | NA | CASSLSEGRQAFF | TGTGCCAGCAGTTTATCGGAGGGGAGGCAAGCTTTCTTT